This note documents a single T cell receptor (beta chain) sequence. Clones were read by immunoSEQ multiplex PCR, and TCRdb kept only the in-frame ones, dropping some. The sample consists of over 30,000 clones, around four fifths of them appearing once. The data stem from a study of neoadjuvant anti-PD-1 for oral cavity cancer. The CDR3 has 14 amino acids. Trimming cost V 5 bases and J 10 bases, with 15 bases left between them. Germline V lookup: CDR1 PRHDT, CDR2 FYEKMQ (reference sequence). Noted time point: after neoadjuvant nivolumab, at surgical resection. Stage II-IVA oral cavity squamous cell carcinoma was new and untreated by systemic or radiation therapy.

The starting material was PBMCs, obtained after nivolumab (anti-PD-1) treatment. The TCR was taken from a person aged 35 to 85 with oral cavity squamous cell carcinoma. This chain links TRBV13 with TRBJ1-6; no firm D call. Here the CDR3 reads CASSPTGSRSPLHF. The CDR3 coding sequence is TGTGCCAGCAGCCCCACGGGGAGCAGATCACCCCTCCACTTT.